This T cell receptor (beta chain) was sequenced for a study of blood T cell repertoires in COVID-19 (TCRdb year 2020). Broadly, across the study: Samples from collaborators originated in the United States, Italy and Spain and spanned both the acute and convalescent phases of COVID-19. The repertoires were released in a freely available public database meant as a resource for research on the immune response to SARS-CoV-2. The prospective study material was composed of cDNA or gDNA derived from T cells, B-cell-depleted T cells, or PBMCs. The sample metadata nearly always contained a de-identified subject ID, COVID-19 status, age in years and sex. Samples were obtained from the ongoing ImmuneRACE study (first 160 participants) and from some 1,300 subjects provided by 6 global collaborators. The dataset comprised deeply sampled blood TCRbeta repertoires from subjects exposed to, actively infected with, or recovered from COVID-19. Where available, HLA class I and class II types were obtained from metadata supplied by the sample provider rather than from assay-based typing.

TCRbeta CDR3 regions were amplified from genomic DNA using the immunoSEQ Assay, a bias-controlled multiplex PCR. In the paper's pipeline: The number of nucleated cells in each sample was estimated by amplification of reference gene primers within the assay. Sequence reads were collapsed and filtered to measure the absolute abundance of every unique TCRbeta CDR3 rearrangement. Productive Simpson clonality was computed per sample as the square root of Simpson's diversity index over productive rearrangements. TCRdb stores this immuneACCESS table with in-frame sequences only. Part of the clones is absent; in the studies checked, under half of the shortfall reflects unresolved V genes, and no reason is known for the rest. For V, J and clone size, that table is used; D and trimming come from the DNA. A total of about 250,000 clones appear in this sample, 88% of them only once. About 3% of the sample goes to the ten largest clones.

General study outcomes and caveats: Clinical and demographic metadata were provided uncurated, with the amount varying by source and participant.

The CDR3 measures 14 amino acids from cysteine to phenylalanine. The read is trimmed to its CDR3 DNA, 42 bases read in frame from base 1. V and J are trimmed by 4 bases and 7 bases, and the gene matches miss 9 bases of the junction. CDR1 and CDR2 were assigned from the germline V gene (reference sequence) as LGHDT and YNNKEL. Concerning this clone: No cognate antigen has been identified for it. No much larger clone exists at a distance of one base, and base qualities are not known.

Participants in the prospective study were aged 18 to 89 years, lived in more than 20 United States geographic areas, and enrolled through a virtual design. In the prospective study, cohorts were assigned on the basis of participant-reported clinical history obtained from a screening survey and a study questionnaire. Recovered participants in ImmuneRACE Cohort 3 were defined as having two consecutive negative NP/OP PCR tests, clearance from a healthcare professional, or resolution of symptoms. In the prospective study, whole blood, serum and a nasopharyngeal or oropharyngeal swab were collected from each participant by mobile phlebotomists. Over a roughly two-month period, participants in the prospective study had the option of providing additional blood draws and questionnaires. Blood samples from the prospective study were shipped frozen or at room temperature prior to DNA extraction.

The sequenced sample consisted of PBMCs or T cells enriched from blood (not recorded which). The rearranged segments are TRBV3-1 (or the pseudogene TRBV3-2) and TRBJ1-2, with 7 bases in between that match TRBD1. The TCR comes from a woman aged 45 to 65 who had recovered from COVID-19. The DNA reads TGTGCCAGCAGCCCCGGGACAGTGTCTGGTGGCTACACCTTC. Its protein product is CASSPGTVSGGYTF.